Included here is one TCR beta chain sequence, with context. Its cognate antigen is unknown. The data originate from a study of shared clonotypes between healthy human individuals. In the study's own analysis: Junction-only immunoSEQ data arrived without quality scores, meaning filtering differed. The data were produced by immunoSEQ multiplex PCR, yet TCRdb's version contains in-frame clones alone and is incomplete. The D gene and trimming were derived from the DNA, and the V and J assignments and clone size from that table. The sample holds about 2.3 million clones, approximately 95% seen once. J was trimmed by 5 bases and V by 6 bases; bases with no gene match: 8. The CDR3 is made up of 15 amino acids. Looked up from germline, CDR1 is MNHNS and CDR2 is SASEGT. There were no recent acute infections or vaccinations among the donors, who were healthy HIV-negative adults. Broader study findings: An anticipated effect of sequencing depth on clonotype sharing among donors was recognized. In contrast to clonotypes shared by all four donors, non-shared clonotypes had lower generation probabilities.

The sample taken for sequencing was naive CD4+ T cells from PBMCs. Subset given: CD45RA+ positively selected. This receptor was taken from a man between 18 and 35 years old in good health. Some clones in this sample may be carry-over from other donors' samples. The chain joins TRBV6-1 to TRBJ2-5; 11 bases agree with TRBD2. The CDR3 spells CASRKLAGEAETQYF. In nucleotides, the CDR3 is TGTGCCAGCAGGAAACTAGCGGGAGAGGCGGAGACCCAGTACTTC.